The text below deals with one T cell receptor beta chain. Antigen: not known. Template material for TCR beta VDJ and CDR3 profiling consisted of genomic DNA. TCRdb independently ran MiXCR on the reads; one entry per CDR3 protein. This sample has 400,000 to 450,000 distinct CDR3 sequences, with about two thirds found just once. The data stem from a study of CD8+CD57+ T cells in acquired aplastic anemia. At the level of the study: Sorted CD4+ and CD8+ cell DNA averaged around 3 ug. Average CD4+ read depth in healthy donors was roughly 10 million reads.

After removal of 4 bases from V and 0 bases from J, the junction contained 21 bases not matched to a gene. This CDR3 is built from 22 residues. Germline CDR1 and CDR2: SGHDT and YYEEEE. General study points: Patients versus controls showed no significant CD8+ Simpson's diversity difference. Patients had fewer than 35 CD8+ CDR3 sequences in common with controls (the shared set).

This receptor was obtained from a human donor in good health, serving as a control. The V gene is TRBV5-6, the J gene TRBJ1-3; 11 nucleotides match TRBD1. What was sequenced was sorted CD4+, CD8+, or CD8+CD57+ T cells (not recorded which) from PBMCs. Here the CDR3 reads CASSIGRAGRTGGVGSGNTIYF. CDR3 nucleotide sequence: TGTGCCAGCAGCATAGGTAGGGCGGGACGGACAGGGGGCGTGGGCTCTGGAAACACCATATATTTT.